The 16 T cell receptor beta chains below were found in one sample sequenced in a study of blood T cell repertoires in COVID-19. Using immunoSEQ multiplex PCR, the repertoire was profiled, and TCRdb retains in-frame clones only, with some absent. In the table there are 150,000 to 200,000 clones, approximately 87% of which are singletons. The material sequenced was peripheral blood. All receptors come from a woman aged 60-75 years with COVID-19, enrolled during active disease.

The chain joins TRBV6-6 to TRBJ1-1; 7 bases are shared with TRBD1. Trimming removed 2 bases from V and 4 bases from J; junction bases left unmatched: 7. The CDR3 sequence is 15 residues long. In germline, CDR1 is MNHNY, CDR2 SVGAGI (reference sequence). CDR3 region: CASSYRGHEGTEAFF. CDR3 nucleotide sequence: TGTGCCAGCAGTTACAGGGGGCACGAAGGCACTGAAGCTTTCTTT.

The chain couples TRBV7-9 to TRBJ1-1; 8 positions agree with TRBD1. This CDR3 spans 16 amino acids. Unmatched junction bases numbered 8, after V lost 5 bases and J lost 0 bases. Germline V gives CDR1 SEHNR, CDR2 FQNEAQ (reference sequence). The CDR3 reads CASSPPGGLMNTEAFF. CDR3 bases: TGTGCCAGCAGCCCTCCAGGGGGCCTGATGAACACTGAAGCTTTCTTT.

The chain employs TRBV7-8 and TRBJ2-5; a weak D match, TRBD1 (6 bases). This CDR3 is built from 14 residues. Germline values: CDR1 SGHVS, CDR2 FQNEAQ. V lost 5 bases, J lost 5 bases, and 15 bases lay in between. This CDR3 reads CASSPAGVRETQYF. The CDR3 nucleotides read TGTGCCAGCAGCCCCGCAGGGGTTCGGGAGACCCAGTACTTC.

J is TRBJ1-5 and V is TRBV4-2, with 8 bases identical to TRBD1. Germline CDR1 and CDR2: LGHNA and YNFKEQ. The CDR3 is 15 amino acids. V shed 0 bases and J 7 bases; nucleotides not matched to a gene: 5. CDR3 bases: TGTGCCAGCAGCCAAGATCAGGGGGCGGGACAGCCCCAGCATTTT. Translation: CASSQDQGAGQPQHF.

This chain connects TRBV7-8 to TRBJ1-4; 9 bases align to TRBD1. Losses at the gene ends were 5 bases for V and 8 bases for J; bases not matched to a gene: 9. The CDR3 is 15 residues long. The germline V gene encodes CDR1 SGHVS and CDR2 FQNEAQ. This CDR3 reads CASSHGDRVTEKLFF. The CDR3, as DNA: TGTGCCAGCAGCCACGGGGACAGGGTGACCGAAAAACTGTTTTTT. Together with reference TRBV7-8 and TRBJ1-4, the CDR3 gives the full variable domain: GAGVSQSPRYKVAKRGQDVALRCDPISGHVSLFWYQQALGQGPEFLTYFQNEAQLDKSGLPSDRFFAERPEGSVSTLKIQRTQQEDSAVYLCASSHGDRVTEKLFFGSGTQLSVL.

This chain connects TRBV11-3 to TRBJ2-7; possibly TRBD1 for D (6 bases). The CDR3 is made up of 16 amino acids. The V gene lost 1 base and the J gene lost 0 bases, with 13 bases spanning the gap. CDR1 is SGHNT, CDR2 YENEEA, per germline. The CDR3 protein is CASSLAWGLFSYEQYF. The DNA for the CDR3 is TGTGCCAGCAGCTTAGCGTGGGGGCTCTTCTCCTACGAGCAGTACTTC.

The chain employs TRBV9 and TRBJ2-7; the D gene is possibly TRBD2 (6 bases). The ends were cut back, 3 bases at V and 7 bases at J, with 14 bases in the middle. CDR1 and CDR2 from the germline V gene are SGDLS and YYNGEE. There are 13 residues in the CDR3. The CDR3: CASSAGLSKEQYF. In DNA, the CDR3 is TGTGCCAGCAGCGCGGGACTGTCTAAGGAGCAGTACTTC.

This chain connects TRBV11-2 to TRBJ1-6; no clear D. The CDR3 consists of 16 residues. V lost 5 bases to trimming and J lost 5 bases, with 16 bases between them. CDR1 is SGHAT and CDR2 is FQNNGV in the germline V gene. The CDR3 loop reads CASSLIGLGDNSPLHF. The CDR3 nucleotides are TGTGCCAGCAGCCTGATAGGACTGGGAGATAATTCACCCCTCCACTTT.

The chain joins TRBV21-1 to TRBJ1-1. TRBV21-1 counts as a pseudogene. This CDR3 contains 12 residues. This CDR3 reads CASPKGGTEAFF. CDR3 nucleotides: TGTGCCAGCCCCAAAGGCGGCACTGAAGCTTTCTTT.

The chain employs TRBV29-1 and TRBJ2-7; D remains unclear. CDR3 length equals 13 residues. Trimming took off 4 bases at V and 5 bases at J, with 15 bases between the two ends. Per germline, CDR1 SQVTM and CDR2 ANQGSEA. CDR3 residues: CSVGLSVANEQYF. CDR3 nucleotides: TGCAGCGTTGGTCTCAGCGTGGCCAACGAGCAGTACTTC.

There are a few counts of this clone. The chain is built from TRBV19 and TRBJ2-7; 7 positions agree with TRBD1. The CDR3 covers 15 residues. Germline CDR1 and CDR2: LNHDA and SQIVND (reference sequence). J gave up 4 bases and V 3 bases, and 9 bases lay outside the gene matches. Here the CDR3 DNA reads TGTGCCAGTAGTATGGTATCGGGCAGGGGGTACGAGCAGTACTTC. Its translation: CASSMVSGRGYEQYF.

This chain uses TRBV3-1 (or the pseudogene TRBV3-2) with TRBJ2-7; possibly TRBD2 for D (6 bases). V was trimmed by 0 bases and J by 3 bases, leaving 15 bases between them. The germline V gene encodes CDR1 LGHDT and CDR2 YNNKEL (reference sequence). The CDR3 totals 16 residues. The DNA for the CDR3 is TGTGCCAGCAGCCAAGAAGGAATCGGGAGAGTCTACGAGCAGTACTTC. Amino acids: CASSQEGIGRVYEQYF.

The rearrangement joins TRBV7-9 to TRBJ2-1; D is perhaps TRBD2 (6 bases). The V end lost 7 bases, the J end lost 9 bases, and 19 bases lay between the germline ends. Germline loops: CDR1 SEHNR, CDR2 FQNEAQ (reference sequence). The CDR3 contains 14 residues. The CDR3 here is CASILEGPSVEQFF. The CDR3 DNA reads as TGTGCCAGCATTCTCGAGGGCCCTAGCGTTGAGCAGTTCTTC.

This clone has a single count. In DNA form, the CDR3 reads TGTGCCAGCAGCTCAGCCGGGACAGGGGTCCAGCCCCAGCATTTT. Translating it yields CASSSAGTGVQPQHF. The J gene is TRBJ1-5, the V gene TRBV7-9, with 10 bases that match TRBD1. Germline V gives CDR1 SEHNR, CDR2 FQNEAQ (reference sequence). There are 15 residues in the CDR3. Unmatched junction bases numbered 7, after V lost 4 bases and J lost 7 bases.

This rearrangement joins TRBV28 to TRBJ2-3, with 7 nucleotides matching TRBD1. This CDR3 region has 15 residues. Germline V gene data show CDR1 as MDHEN and CDR2 as SYDVKM. J lost 3 bases, V lost 0 bases, and 3 bases had no gene match. As DNA, the CDR3 is TGTGCCAGCAGTTTATGGAGGGGGCTGACAGATACGCAGTATTTT. Its translation is CASSLWRGLTDTQYF.

The chain joins TRBV3-1 (or the pseudogene TRBV3-2) to TRBJ2-1; 10 nucleotides agree with TRBD2. This CDR3 region has 19 residues. Germline V gene lookup returns CDR1 LGHDT and CDR2 YNNKEL (reference sequence). V lost 0 bases and J lost 4; bases outside the gene matches: 12. CDR3 loop: CASSQEPAGGETIYNEQFF. CDR3 nucleotide sequence: TGTGCCAGCAGCCAAGAACCAGCGGGAGGGGAAACGATATACAATGAGCAGTTCTTC.